The TCR beta chain described here comes from a study of blood T cell repertoires in COVID-19. Study-wide background: T cells, B-cell-depleted T cells, or PBMCs provided the cDNA or gDNA that served as material.

This CDR3 is 15 amino acids long. V lost 2 bases, J lost 5 bases, and 6 bases stayed unmatched. Germline V CDR1 and CDR2: KGHSH, LQKENI. Sequenced by immunoSEQ multiplex PCR; TCRdb stores in-frame clones only, minus some. The sample yields around 50,000 clones, approximately 87% seen once. The chain combines TRBV18 with TRBJ1-1; 9 bases are a match to TRBD1. Sequenced: peripheral blood. This clonotype was sampled from a human donor in a cohort sampled during active COVID-19. The DNA of the CDR3 is TGTGCCAGCTCACCAATGACAGGGGGAAGGACTGAAGCTTTCTTT. It translates to CASSPMTGGRTEAFF.